This T cell receptor (beta chain) emerged from a study of blood T cell repertoires in COVID-19. Germline CDR1 SGHTS, CDR2 YDEGEE. CDR3 length equals 16 residues. V was clipped by 2 bases and J by 2 bases, with 17 bases between them. Authors' analysis steps: From reference gene primer amplification, estimates of nucleated cell counts were derived. Using immunoSEQ multiplex PCR, the repertoire was profiled, and TCRdb retains in-frame clones only, with some absent. The V and J calls and clone size come from that table; D and trimming were worked out from the DNA. The sample yields about 64,000 clones, about 88% seen once.

This clonotype was obtained from a man between 70 and 80 years old with acute or convalescent COVID-19. Sequencing input: peripheral blood. V is TRBV5-8 and J is TRBJ2-7, with D possibly being TRBD1 (5 bases). The CDR3 loop reads CASSFTHHDRTYEQYF. The DNA of the CDR3 is TGTGCCAGCAGCTTTACTCATCATGACAGAACCTACGAGCAGTACTTC.